This TCR beta chain appears in the sequencing data of a study of blood T cell repertoires in COVID-19. Study overall: T cells, B-cell-depleted T cells, or PBMCs provided the cDNA or gDNA that served as material.

Original methodology: Cell counts per sample came from amplifying reference gene primers. Repertoires were generated with immunoSEQ multiplex PCR, while TCRdb's copy carries only in-frame clones and drops some. The V and J calls and the clone size are those of that table, but D and trimming were determined from the DNA. Here the sample spans a few hundred thousand clones, about four fifths being singletons. CDR3 length: 13 amino acids. With 5 bases removed from V and 7 bases from J, the gap between germline ends came to 14 bases. Germline lookup yields CDR1 LNHDA and CDR2 SQIVND (reference sequence).

Sequenced sample: PBMCs or T cells enriched from blood (not recorded which). The genes are TRBV19 and TRBJ1-1, with D possibly matching TRBD1 (5 bases). The origin of this receptor is a woman aged 40-49 years with acute COVID-19. As DNA, the CDR3 is TGTGCCAGTAGTCGGCAGGGCGGAAATGAAGCTTTCTTT. It codes for CASSRQGGNEAFF. Variable domain in full (rest from reference TRBV19 and TRBJ1-1): DGGITQSPKYLFRKEGQNVTLSCEQNLNHDAMYWYRQDPGQGLRLIYYSQIVNDFQKGDIAEGYSVSREKKESFPLTVTSAQKNPTAFYLCASSRQGGNEAFFGQGTRLTVV.